A single sample gave rise to the 12 T cell receptor beta chains below, sequenced in a study of PD-1 blockade in classical Hodgkin lymphoma. Some clones are missing from TCRdb's copy, which holds only in-frame ones; the method was immunoSEQ multiplex PCR. Of around 3,000 clones in the sample, roughly 84% were seen once. The time point was: newly diagnosed, previously untreated cHL patient sample. Thawed PBMCs were the source of CD4+ T cells, purified by magnetic negative selection. The source material was CD4+ T cells from blood. The origin of the receptors is a human donor with classical Hodgkin lymphoma.

The gene calls are TRBV19 and TRBJ1-4; 7 bases align to TRBD1. Germline V CDR1 and CDR2: LNHDA, SQIVND (reference sequence). The V segment lost 5 bases and the J segment 3 bases; nucleotides outside the gene matches: 6. The CDR3 length is 15 residues. The CDR3 DNA sequence: TGTGCCAGTAGTCCCACAGGGGCGGCTAATGAAAAACTGTTTTTT. It translates to CASSPTGAANEKLFF.

This chain connects TRBV7-2 to TRBJ2-5, with D uncertain. The V gene lost 5 bases and the J gene lost 4 bases, with 8 bases spanning the gap. The CDR3 runs 12 residues. Per the germline V gene, CDR1 is SGHTA and CDR2 is FQGNSA. The CDR3 DNA reads as TGTGCCAGCAGCCCGTTCGCAGAGACCCAGTACTTC. As protein: CASSPFAETQYF.

CDR3 nucleotides: TGTGCCTGGAGTGGGGGGGGCTGGAACGAGCAGTACTTC. It yields the protein CAWSGGGWNEQYF. V is TRBV30 and J is TRBJ2-7, with a possible D match to TRBD2 (7 bases). Germline CDR1 GTSNPN, CDR2 SVGIG (reference sequence). The CDR3 has 13 residues. Deletions cut 1 base from V and 5 bases from J, with 12 bases between.

V gene TRBV5-4 combines with J gene TRBJ2-2; the match to TRBD2 covers 8 bases. This CDR3 contains 17 residues. Germline CDR1 is SGHNT and CDR2 is YYREEE (reference sequence). V shed 4 bases, J shed 0 bases, and the junction held 8 bases outside the gene matches. CDR3 sequence: CASSRDGGASNTGELFF. In nucleotides, the CDR3 is TGTGCCAGCAGCCGAGACGGGGGGGCCTCGAACACCGGGGAGCTGTTTTTT.

The chain is built from TRBV6-4 and TRBJ2-1, with a weak D call TRBD2 (6 bases). Germline V gene data show CDR1 as MRHNA and CDR2 as SNTAGT. This CDR3 has 15 residues. V dropped 2 bases and J dropped 9 bases, with 17 bases sitting between them. CDR3 region: CASSDEWGDVGEQFF. DNA of the CDR3: TGTGCCAGCAGTGACGAATGGGGGGATGTAGGTGAGCAGTTCTTC.

Only a few counts were recorded for this clone. The chain uses TRBV7-6 and TRBJ1-2, with D unclear. The V end lost 4 bases, the J end lost 4 bases, and 19 bases lay between the germline ends. Germline-derived CDR1 and CDR2 are SGHVS and FNYEAQ. This CDR3 is 16 amino acids long. In DNA form, the CDR3 reads TGTGCCAGCAGCTCAAACGTATCTCGAAAGACCTATGGCTACACCTTC. Translated: CASSSNVSRKTYGYTF.

V usage is TRBV5-6 and J usage is TRBJ2-7; 10 nucleotides align to TRBD2. CDR1 and CDR2 from the germline V gene are SGHDT and YYEEEE. This CDR3 is 14 amino acids long. Trimming removed 3 bases from V and 1 base from J; junction bases left unmatched: 1. The CDR3 spells CASSSTSGSYEQYF. CDR3 coding DNA: TGTGCCAGCAGCTCGACTAGCGGGTCCTACGAGCAGTACTTC.

This chain links TRBV23-1 with TRBJ2-4, with a tentative D call TRBD2 (7 bases). TRBV23-1 is an ORF, with its function uncertain. The V end was cut by 5 bases, the J end by 8 bases, with 13 bases between. The CDR3 loop spans 13 amino acids. In nucleotides, the CDR3 is TGCGCCAGCAGTAAGGGGGGGAAGGACATTCAGTACTTC. Its protein product is CASSKGGKDIQYF.

The chain carries TRBV5-1 and TRBJ2-5, with 7 nucleotides matching TRBD2. V was pared by 3 bases and J by 2 bases, with 7 bases of the junction left unmatched. This CDR3 has 15 residues. The germline V gene has CDR1 SGHRS and CDR2 YFSETQ. The CDR3 nucleotides read TGCGCCAGCAGCTCCCGGGCGGGAGCACAAGAGACCCAGTACTTC. It codes for CASSSRAGAQETQYF.

The chain is built from TRBV2 and TRBJ1-4; possible D gene TRBD1, 5 bases. CDR3 length equals 15 residues. V lost 3 bases to trimming and J lost 7 bases, with 15 bases between them. Germline V gene sequence: CDR1 SNHLY, CDR2 FYNNEI. The CDR3 DNA follows: TGTGCCAGCAGTGAGTTTGCAGGGAGTGGTGAAAAACTGTTTTTT. Translated, it gives CASSEFAGSGEKLFF. The variable domain in full, completed from reference TRBV2 and TRBJ1-4, reads EPEVTQTPSHQVTQMGQEVILRCVPISNHLYFYWYRQILGQKVEFLVSFYNNEISEKSEIFDDQFSVERPDGSNFTLKIRSTKLEDSAMYFCASSEFAGSGEKLFFGSGTQLSVL.

This clone came up a few times. The V gene is TRBV7-2, the J gene TRBJ1-2, with D tentatively TRBD1 (5 bases). The V gene lost 5 bases and the J gene lost 6 bases, with 19 bases spanning the gap. CDR3 length: 15 residues. From germline, CDR1 is SGHTA and CDR2 FQGNSA. The CDR3 nucleotides read TGTGCCAGCAGCCTCGGCCCTTTGGGACGCGATGGCTACACCTTC. This encodes CASSLGPLGRDGYTF.

V is TRBV28 and J is TRBJ2-7; perhaps TRBD1 as D (6 bases). The CDR3 extends over 14 amino acids. V was shortened by 1 base and J by 3 bases, with 10 bases between the two germline ends. Germline values: CDR1 MDHEN, CDR2 SYDVKM. The CDR3 DNA reads as TGTGCCAGCAGTTTATCAGGGGCCCACTACGAGCAGTACTTC. It translates to CASSLSGAHYEQYF.